Listed below are T cell receptor beta chains from one sample, sequenced in a study of blood T cell repertoires in COVID-19. TCRdb's table, derived via immunoSEQ multiplex PCR, lists solely in-frame clones and lacks some. This table holds 200,000 to 250,000 clones, 85% found once. Sequenced sample: peripheral blood. These TCRs come from a man between 40 and 49 years old with acute or convalescent COVID-19. Both conserved end residues are part of each CDR3. Each record gives: CDR3 length, clone size, V gene, D gene, J gene, CDR3 protein, CDR3 DNA. A D gene is named only where the DNA matches it firmly. Not all rows give a size; the values are once, few, many and, for expanded clones, a class.

15	NA	TRBV28	NA	TRBJ2-7	CASSPGDRSSYEQYF	TGTGCCAGCAGTCCCGGCGACAGGAGCTCCTACGAGCAGTACTTC
14	NA	TRBV11-2	NA	TRBJ2-7	CASSLGPHGYEQYF	TGTGCCAGCAGCTTAGGCCCCCACGGCTACGAGCAGTACTTC
14	NA	TRBV29-1	TRBD1	TRBJ1-1	CSVNLDRVIGEAFF	TGCAGCGTTAATCTGGACAGGGTGATCGGTGAAGCTTTCTTT
14	NA	TRBV3-1/TRBV3-2	NA	TRBJ1-4	CASSLQRGKEKLFF	TGTGCCAGCAGCTTGCAGAGAGGGAAGGAAAAACTGTTTTTT
16	NA	TRBV7-6	TRBD2	TRBJ2-5	CASSPGLAGVQGTQYF	TGTGCCAGCAGTCCAGGACTAGCGGGGGTGCAAGGGACCCAGTACTTC
12	NA	TRBV15	NA	TRBJ2-5	CATSRVKETQYF	TGTGCCACCAGCAGAGTTAAAGAGACCCAGTACTTC
13	NA	TRBV10-3	TRBD1	TRBJ2-7	CAISQTGGGEQYF	TGTGCCATCAGTCAGACAGGGGGCGGCGAGCAGTACTTC
13	NA	TRBV5-4	TRBD1	TRBJ1-2	CASSPTGGSGYTF	TGTGCCAGCAGTCCGACAGGGGGTTCTGGCTACACCTTC
14	NA	TRBV7-8	NA	TRBJ1-5	CASTDKQGTQPQHF	TGTGCCAGCACCGATAAACAGGGCACCCAGCCCCAGCATTTT
15	NA	TRBV29-1	NA	TRBJ2-3	CSVDHGVGSADTQYF	TGCAGCGTTGACCATGGGGTGGGTAGCGCAGATACGCAGTATTTT
15	NA	TRBV10-3	TRBD1	TRBJ1-1	CAISVNQGQGTEAFF	TGTGCCATCAGTGTCAATCAGGGACAGGGTACTGAAGCTTTCTTT
15	NA	TRBV18	TRBD1	TRBJ2-7	CASSARTGERYEQYF	TGTGCCAGCTCAGCAAGGACAGGGGAACGCTACGAGCAGTACTTC
12	NA	TRBV19	NA	TRBJ2-1	CASSIYGGEQFF	TGTGCCAGTAGTATTTACGGGGGTGAGCAGTTCTTC
14	few	TRBV6-5	NA	TRBJ1-6	CASSYSTRNSPLHF	TGTGCCAGCAGTTACTCCACAAGAAATTCACCCCTCCACTTT
11	NA	TRBV12-3/TRBV12-4	NA	TRBJ1-2	CASSPDYGYTF	TGTGCCAGCAGCCCGGACTATGGCTACACCTTC
18	NA	TRBV13	TRBD1	TRBJ1-2	CASSLAIYDRELNYGYTF	TGTGCCAGCAGCTTAGCCATCTACGACAGGGAACTTAACTATGGCTACACCTTC
16	NA	TRBV5-1	NA	TRBJ2-6	CASSLEAGSGANVLTF	TGCGCCAGCAGCTTGGAGGCGGGTTCTGGGGCCAACGTCCTGACTTTC
14	NA	TRBV6-5	NA	TRBJ1-1	CASTPEGRDTEAFF	TGTGCCAGCACCCCCGAGGGCAGAGACACTGAAGCTTTCTTT
14	NA	TRBV18	TRBD1	TRBJ1-2	CASSPPTGSYGYTF	TGTGCCAGCTCACCTCCGACAGGGTCCTATGGCTACACCTTC
14	few	TRBV11-1	NA	TRBJ1-1	CASSLQLMNTEAFF	TGTGCCAGCAGCTTACAACTCATGAACACTGAAGCTTTCTTT
15	NA	TRBV7-9	NA	TRBJ2-1	CASSLVGGGHNEQFF	TGTGCCAGCAGCTTAGTAGGAGGGGGCCACAATGAGCAGTTCTTC
12	NA	TRBV5-4	TRBD1	TRBJ1-1	CASGQGGTEAFF	TGTGCCAGCGGACAGGGAGGAACTGAAGCTTTCTTT
21	NA	TRBV18	TRBD1	TRBJ2-7	CASAAGFETGETPMSSYEQYF	TGTGCCAGCGCGGCTGGGTTCGAGACAGGGGAGACCCCTATGAGCTCCTACGAGCAGTACTTC